This T cell receptor (beta chain) was captured by sequencing in a study of shared clonotypes between healthy human individuals. The overall study: There were three CD4 naive, three CD4 memory, two CD8 naive and one CD8 memory plates per donor.

As handled by the study authors: As immunoSEQ supplied junction-only sequences (without quality scores), filtering differed. TCRdb's table, derived via immunoSEQ multiplex PCR, lists solely in-frame clones and lacks some. For V, J and clone size, that table is used; D and trimming come from the DNA. Among 1.5 million to 2.5 million clones listed, approximately 95% were seen once. Findings and limits, study-wide: On the whole, naive subsets had larger estimated richness than memory subsets had.

A note on this clone: The antigen remains undetermined.

In the naive CD8 group, cells lacked CD45RO and were positively selected for CCR7, so terminally differentiated effector memory CD45RA+ cells were left out. The TCR sequence derives from a man aged 18 to 30 in good health. Source material: naive CD8+ T cells sorted from blood.

The CDR3 sequence is CASSHLLANSYNEQFF. As DNA, the CDR3 is TGCGCCAGCAGCCATCTACTAGCGAACTCCTACAATGAGCAGTTCTTC. This chain connects TRBV4-3 to TRBJ2-1, with TRBD2 identical over 7 bases. The CDR3 is 16 residues long. Trimming cost V 3 bases and J 0 bases; bases outside gene matches: 5. Germline loops: CDR1 LGHNA, CDR2 YSLEER.